This T cell receptor beta chain was identified during a study of cytomegalovirus exposure and HLA in healthy donors. Study results and caveats: Later, an analysis showed that TCR beta chains associated with HLA were more clonally expanded than others that were equally common.

Germline-derived CDR1 and CDR2 are SGHDN and FVKESK. V dropped 0 bases and J dropped 4; count of bases not matched to a gene: 8. The CDR3 length is 16 residues. With 60 Vbeta and 13 Jbeta primers, the PCR was carried out. Measured with immunoSEQ multiplex PCR; TCRdb has only the in-frame clones, and not every one. Here the sample spans some 130,000 clones, about 82% being singletons. Regarding this clone: Its specificity is unknown.

The donors gave bone marrow, and they were healthy. The V call is TRBV14, the J call TRBJ1-2, with TRBD1 matching 7 bases. Material: PBMCs. The clonotype originates from a man between 25 and 39 years old in good health. Written as DNA, the CDR3 is TGTGCCAGCAGCCAAGACTGGAGGGGGCTGAGCTATGGCTACACCTTC. Amino acids: CASSQDWRGLSYGYTF.